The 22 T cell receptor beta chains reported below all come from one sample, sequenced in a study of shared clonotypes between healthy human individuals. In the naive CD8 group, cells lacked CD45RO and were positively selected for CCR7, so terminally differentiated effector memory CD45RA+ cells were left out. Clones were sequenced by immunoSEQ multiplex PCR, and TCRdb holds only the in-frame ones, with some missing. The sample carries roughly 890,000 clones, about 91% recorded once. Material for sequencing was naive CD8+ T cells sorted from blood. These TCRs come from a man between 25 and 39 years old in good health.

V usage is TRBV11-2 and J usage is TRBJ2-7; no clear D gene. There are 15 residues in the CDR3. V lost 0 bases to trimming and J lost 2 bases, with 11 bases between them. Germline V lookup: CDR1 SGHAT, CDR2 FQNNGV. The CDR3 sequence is CASSLDPGKAYEQYF. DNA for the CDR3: TGTGCCAGCAGCTTAGACCCAGGAAAAGCCTACGAGCAGTACTTC.

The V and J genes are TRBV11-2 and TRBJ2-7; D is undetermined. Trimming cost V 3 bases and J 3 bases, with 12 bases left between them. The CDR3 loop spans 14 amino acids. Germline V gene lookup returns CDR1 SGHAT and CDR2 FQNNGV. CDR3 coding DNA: TGTGCCAGCAGCTTTGCCCCCGCCGGCTACGAGCAGTACTTC. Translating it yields CASSFAPAGYEQYF.

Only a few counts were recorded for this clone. CDR3 amino acids: CASSLVLDYEQYF. CDR3 DNA: TGTGCCAGCAGCTTAGTTCTGGACTACGAGCAGTACTTC. V gene TRBV7-9 combines with J gene TRBJ2-7, with no clear D. The CDR3 extends over 13 amino acids. In germline, CDR1 is SEHNR, CDR2 FQNEAQ (reference sequence). Trimming removed 1 base from V and 3 bases from J, with 7 bases in between.

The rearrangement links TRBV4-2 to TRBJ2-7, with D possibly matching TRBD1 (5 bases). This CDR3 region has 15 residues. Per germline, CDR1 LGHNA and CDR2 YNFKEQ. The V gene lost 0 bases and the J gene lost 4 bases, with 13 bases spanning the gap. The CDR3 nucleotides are TGTGCCAGCAGCCAAGATAAGCAGGGAAGGTACGAGCAGTACTTC. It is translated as CASSQDKQGRYEQYF.

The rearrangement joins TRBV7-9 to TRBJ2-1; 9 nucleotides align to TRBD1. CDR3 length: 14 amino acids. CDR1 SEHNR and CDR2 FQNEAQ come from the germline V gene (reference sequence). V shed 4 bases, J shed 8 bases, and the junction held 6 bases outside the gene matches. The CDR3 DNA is TGTGCCAGCAGCTCCGACAGGGGGGCTCATGAGCAGTTCTTC. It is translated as CASSSDRGAHEQFF.

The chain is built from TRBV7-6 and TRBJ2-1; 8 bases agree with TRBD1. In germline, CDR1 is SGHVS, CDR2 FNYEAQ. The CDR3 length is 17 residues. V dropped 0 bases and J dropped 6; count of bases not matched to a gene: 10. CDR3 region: CASSLAGGQADLNEQFF. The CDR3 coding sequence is TGTGCCAGCAGCTTAGCGGGGGGACAGGCGGACCTCAATGAGCAGTTCTTC.

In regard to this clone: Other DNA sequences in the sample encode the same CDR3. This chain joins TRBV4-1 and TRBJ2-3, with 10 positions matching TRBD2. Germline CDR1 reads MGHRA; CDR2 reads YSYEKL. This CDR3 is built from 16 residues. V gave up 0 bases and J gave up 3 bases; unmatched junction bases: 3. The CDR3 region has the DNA TGCGCCAGCAGCCAAGATCTGGGACTAGCGACAGATACGCAGTATTTT. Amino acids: CASSQDLGLATDTQYF.

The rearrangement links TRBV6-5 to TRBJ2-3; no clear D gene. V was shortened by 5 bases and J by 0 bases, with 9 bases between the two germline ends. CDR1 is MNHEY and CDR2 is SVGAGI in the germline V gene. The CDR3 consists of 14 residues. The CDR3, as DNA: TGTGCCAGCAGTACAATACCTAGCACAGATACGCAGTATTTT. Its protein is CASSTIPSTDTQYF.

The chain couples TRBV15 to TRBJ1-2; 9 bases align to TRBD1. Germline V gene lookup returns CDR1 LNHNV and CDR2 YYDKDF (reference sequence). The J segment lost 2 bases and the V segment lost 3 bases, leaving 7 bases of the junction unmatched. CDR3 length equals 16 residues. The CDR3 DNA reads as TGTGCCACCAGCAGCGGCCCGGGACAGGGAAACTATGGCTACACCTTC. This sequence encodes CATSSGPGQGNYGYTF.

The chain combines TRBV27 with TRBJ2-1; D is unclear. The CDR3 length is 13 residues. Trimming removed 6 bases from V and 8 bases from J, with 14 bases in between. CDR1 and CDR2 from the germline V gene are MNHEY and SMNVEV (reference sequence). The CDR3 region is CASSANLLYEQFF. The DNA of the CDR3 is TGTGCCAGCAGCGCGAACCTTCTCTATGAGCAGTTCTTC.

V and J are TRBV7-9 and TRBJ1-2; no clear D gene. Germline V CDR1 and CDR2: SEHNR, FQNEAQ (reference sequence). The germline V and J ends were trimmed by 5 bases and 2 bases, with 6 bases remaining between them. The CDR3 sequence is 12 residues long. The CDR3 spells CASSDSNYGYTF. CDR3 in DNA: TGTGCCAGCAGCGATTCAAACTATGGCTACACCTTC.

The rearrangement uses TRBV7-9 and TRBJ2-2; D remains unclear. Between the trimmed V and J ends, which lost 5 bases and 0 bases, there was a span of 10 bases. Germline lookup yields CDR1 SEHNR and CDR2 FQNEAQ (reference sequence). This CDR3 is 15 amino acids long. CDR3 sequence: CASSAAPANTGELFF. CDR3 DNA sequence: TGTGCCAGCAGCGCCGCCCCAGCGAACACCGGGGAGCTGTTTTTT.

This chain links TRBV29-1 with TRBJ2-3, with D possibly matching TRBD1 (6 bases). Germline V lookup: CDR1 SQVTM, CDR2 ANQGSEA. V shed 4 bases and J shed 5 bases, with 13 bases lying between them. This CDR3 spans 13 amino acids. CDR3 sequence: CSVVQGRGDTQYF. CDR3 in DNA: TGCAGCGTTGTCCAGGGCAGGGGAGATACGCAGTATTTT.

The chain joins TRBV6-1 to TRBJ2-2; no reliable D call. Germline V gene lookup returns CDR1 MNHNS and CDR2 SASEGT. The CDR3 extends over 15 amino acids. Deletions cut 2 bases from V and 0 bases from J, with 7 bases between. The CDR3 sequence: CASSELDANTGELFF. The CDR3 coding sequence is TGTGCCAGCAGTGAACTAGACGCGAACACCGGGGAGCTGTTTTTT.

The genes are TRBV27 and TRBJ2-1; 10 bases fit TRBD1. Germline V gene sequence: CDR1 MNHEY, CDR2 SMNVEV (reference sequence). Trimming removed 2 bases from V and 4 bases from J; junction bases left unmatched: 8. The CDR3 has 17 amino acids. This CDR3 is CASSLEGWGQGYNEQFF. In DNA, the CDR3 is TGTGCCAGCAGTTTAGAGGGGTGGGGACAGGGGTACAATGAGCAGTTCTTC.

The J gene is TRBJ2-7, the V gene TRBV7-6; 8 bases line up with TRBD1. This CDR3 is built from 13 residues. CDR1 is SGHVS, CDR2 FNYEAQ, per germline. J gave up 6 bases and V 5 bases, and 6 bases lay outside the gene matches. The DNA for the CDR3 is TGTGCCAGCAGCGGCAGGGGGCGGGTCGAGCAGTACTTC. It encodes CASSGRGRVEQYF.

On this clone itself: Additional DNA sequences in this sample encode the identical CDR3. The CDR3 spells CASSPPGQSHNEQFF. The DNA for the CDR3 is TGTGCCAGCAGCCCCCCGGGGCAGTCACACAATGAGCAGTTCTTC. This chain connects TRBV7-9 to TRBJ2-1; D tentatively fits TRBD1 or TRBD2 (5 bases each). The CDR3 is 15 amino acids. The germline V gene has CDR1 SEHNR and CDR2 FQNEAQ (reference sequence). Trimming shortened V by 5 bases and J by 5 bases, and 16 bases separated the two germline ends.

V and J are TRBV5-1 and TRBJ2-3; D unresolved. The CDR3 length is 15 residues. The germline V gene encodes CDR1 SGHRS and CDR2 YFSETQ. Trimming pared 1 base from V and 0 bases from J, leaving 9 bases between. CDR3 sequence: CASSLLSRSTDTQYF. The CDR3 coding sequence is TGCGCCAGCAGCTTGCTAAGCCGGAGCACAGATACGCAGTATTTT.

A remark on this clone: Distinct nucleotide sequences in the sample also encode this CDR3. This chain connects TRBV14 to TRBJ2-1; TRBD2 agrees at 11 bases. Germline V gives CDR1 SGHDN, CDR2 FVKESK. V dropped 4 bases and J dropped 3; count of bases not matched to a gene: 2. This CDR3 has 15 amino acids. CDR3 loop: CASSLLAGVYNEQFF. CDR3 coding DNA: TGTGCCAGCAGCCTACTAGCGGGGGTCTACAATGAGCAGTTCTTC.

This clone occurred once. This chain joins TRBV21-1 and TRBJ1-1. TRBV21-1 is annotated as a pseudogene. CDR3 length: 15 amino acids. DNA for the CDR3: TGTGCCAGCAGCAAAGTGGGACGGATGAACACTGAAGCTTTCTTT. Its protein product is CASSKVGRMNTEAFF.

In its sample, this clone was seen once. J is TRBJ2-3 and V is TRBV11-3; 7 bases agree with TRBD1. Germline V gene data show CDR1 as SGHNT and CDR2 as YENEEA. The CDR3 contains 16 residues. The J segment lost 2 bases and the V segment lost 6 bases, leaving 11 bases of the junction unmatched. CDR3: CASRGNRDRNTDTQYF. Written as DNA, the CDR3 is TGTGCCAGCAGGGGAAATCGGGACAGAAACACAGATACGCAGTATTTT.

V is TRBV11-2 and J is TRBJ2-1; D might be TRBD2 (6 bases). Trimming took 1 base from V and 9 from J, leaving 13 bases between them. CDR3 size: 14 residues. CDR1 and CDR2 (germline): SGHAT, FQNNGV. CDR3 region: CASSLGLGPPEQFF. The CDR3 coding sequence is TGTGCCAGCAGCTTAGGACTAGGCCCACCTGAGCAGTTCTTC. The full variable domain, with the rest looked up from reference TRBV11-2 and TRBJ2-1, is EAGVAQSPRYKIIEKRQSVAFWCNPISGHATLYWYQQILGQGPKLLIQFQNNGVVDDSQLPKDRFSAERLKGVDSTLKIQPAKLEDSAVYLCASSLGLGPPEQFFGPGTRLTVL.